This TCR beta chain was profiled in a study of a mutant IDH1 vaccine in newly diagnosed glioma. Study context: Onset of vaccination occurred 4-6 weeks following radiotherapy alone, or with temozolomide cycles. Averaging about 37 years of age, treated patients were approximately 62% male and approximately 38% female.

V shed 0 bases and J shed 2 bases, with 3 bases lying between them. Germline V gene sequence: CDR1 SGHRS, CDR2 YFSETQ. This CDR3 contains 13 residues. This sample's time point: week 11, during vaccination. With topical imiquimod, each dose of the vaccine consisted of 300 ug of mutant IDH1 20-mer peptide. With respect to this clone: Its antigen is unknown.

The protocol was immunoSEQ multiplex PCR, while the TCRdb copy is restricted to in-frame clones and leaves out a portion. Of some 60,000 clones in the sample, about 80% were seen once. The clonotype originates from a man aged 25-45 years with glioma. The chain combines TRBV5-1 with TRBJ1-5; D ambiguous. The sample in question was PBMCs, obtained from a glioma patient whose treatment included an IDH1 peptide vaccine. The CDR3: CASSLDGNQPQHF. CDR3 coding DNA: TGCGCCAGCAGCTTGGACGGCAATCAGCCCCAGCATTTT.